This T cell receptor (beta chain) came from a study of blood T cells in healthy people across ages. Study at large: Template switching retrieved approximately one barcoded beta molecule for each two T cells. Notes on the study in general: The study regarded diversity estimates from one million T cells as underestimates.

Through a sample-barcoded 5' primer and a J-beta primer mix, a second PCR was run for roughly 7 to 12 cycles. TCRdb independently ran MiXCR on the 5' RACE reads; one entry per CDR3 protein. The profile shows about 720,000 distinct CDR3 sequences, over 20% of them singletons. V lost 4 bases to trimming and J lost 0 bases, with 9 bases between them. Germline V gene data show CDR1 as GTSNPN and CDR2 as SVGIG (reference sequence). The CDR3 has 13 amino acids. Caucasian individuals from Russia who were healthy and aged about 6 to 100 acted as donors. Researchers isolated at least 6.5 million PBMCs per sample. As concerns this clonotype: The antigen is undetermined.

The source is a man aged 65 to 79 in good health. The sequenced material came from blood. The chain is built from TRBV30 and TRBJ1-1; D remains ambiguous. The CDR3, as DNA: TGTGCCTGGAAAGGAAGTATGAACACTGAAGCTTTCTTT. This codes for CAWKGSMNTEAFF.